This TCR beta chain appears in the sequencing data of a study of a mutant IDH1 vaccine in newly diagnosed glioma. Trimming removed 3 bases from V and 0 bases from J, with 3 bases in between. The CDR3 spans 13 residues. Germline values: CDR1 MDHEN, CDR2 SYDVKM. Specified time point: baseline, week 1 (first vaccination visit). As to treatment: pre-vaccination baseline after standard-of-care therapy. Only in-frame clones appear in the TCRdb table, and some are missing; sequencing was by immunoSEQ multiplex PCR. The sample lists just under 95,000 clones, around four fifths occurring once. The chain carries TRBV28 and TRBJ1-5; the D is unclear. The sequence came from a woman aged 45-65 years with glioma. The specimen comprised PBMCs, sampled from a glioma patient treated with radiotherapy, temozolomide or both. CDR3 sequence reads: CASSLNSNQPQHF. The CDR3 DNA follows: TGTGCCAGCAGTTTGAATAGCAATCAGCCCCAGCATTTT.